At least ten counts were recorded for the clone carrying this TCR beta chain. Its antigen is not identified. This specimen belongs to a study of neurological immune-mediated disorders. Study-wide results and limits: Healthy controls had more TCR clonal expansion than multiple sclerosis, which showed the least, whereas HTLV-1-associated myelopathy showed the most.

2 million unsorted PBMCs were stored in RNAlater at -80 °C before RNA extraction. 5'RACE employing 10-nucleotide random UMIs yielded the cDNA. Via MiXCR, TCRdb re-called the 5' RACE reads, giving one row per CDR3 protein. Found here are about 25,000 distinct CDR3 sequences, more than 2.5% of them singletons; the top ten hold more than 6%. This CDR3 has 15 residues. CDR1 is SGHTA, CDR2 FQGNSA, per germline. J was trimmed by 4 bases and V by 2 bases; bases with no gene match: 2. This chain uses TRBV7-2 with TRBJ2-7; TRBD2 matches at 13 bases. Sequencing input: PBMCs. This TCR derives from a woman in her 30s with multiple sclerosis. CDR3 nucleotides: TGTGCCAGCAGCTTACGGACTAGCGGGGGATACGAGCAGTACTTC. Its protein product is CASSLRTSGGYEQYF.